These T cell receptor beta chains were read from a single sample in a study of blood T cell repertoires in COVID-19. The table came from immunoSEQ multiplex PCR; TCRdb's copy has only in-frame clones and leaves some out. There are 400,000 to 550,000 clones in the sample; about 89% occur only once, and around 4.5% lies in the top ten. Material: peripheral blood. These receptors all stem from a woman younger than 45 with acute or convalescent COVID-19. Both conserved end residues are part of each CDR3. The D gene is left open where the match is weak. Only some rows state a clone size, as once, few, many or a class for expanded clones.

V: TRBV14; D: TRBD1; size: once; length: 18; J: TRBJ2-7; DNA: TGTGCCAGCAGCCAAGTAGTTCCGGACAGGGGATTGTTCTACGAGCAGTACTTC; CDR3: CASSQVVPDRGLFYEQYF
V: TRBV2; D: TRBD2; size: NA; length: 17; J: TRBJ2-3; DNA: TGTGCCAGCAGTGACGATAGCGGGGGGACCCGCACAGATACGCAGTATTTT; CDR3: CASSDDSGGTRTDTQYF
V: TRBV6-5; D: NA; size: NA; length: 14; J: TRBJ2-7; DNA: TGTGCCAGCAGAAGGACAGTCCTAACCTACGAGCAGTACTTC; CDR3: CASRRTVLTYEQYF
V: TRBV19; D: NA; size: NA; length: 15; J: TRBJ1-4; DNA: TGTGCCAGTAAAAGCTCCAGGGGAAAAAATGAAAAACTGTTTTTT; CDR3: CASKSSRGKNEKLFF
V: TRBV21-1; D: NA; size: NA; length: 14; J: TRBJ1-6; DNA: TGTGCCAGCAGCAACCCGGGGGGGGAAACACCCCTCCACTTT; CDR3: CASSNPGGETPLHF
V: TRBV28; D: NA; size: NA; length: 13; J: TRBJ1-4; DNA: TGTGCCAGCCAACAGGGTTTCTTTGAAAAACTGTTTTTT; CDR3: CASQQGFFEKLFF
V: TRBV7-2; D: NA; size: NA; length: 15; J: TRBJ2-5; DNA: TGTGCCAGCAGCCCCTCCGCGAGGGCGGGCGAGACCCAGTACTTC; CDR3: CASSPSARAGETQYF
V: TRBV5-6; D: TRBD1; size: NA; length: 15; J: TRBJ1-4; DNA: TGTGCCAGCAGCTCCCCGGGGACAGGGGTGGAAAAACTGTTTTTT; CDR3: CASSSPGTGVEKLFF
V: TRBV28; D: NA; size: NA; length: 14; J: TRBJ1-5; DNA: TGTGCCAGCTCATACGGGAACAGGGCGCGGCCCCAGCATTTT; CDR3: CASSYGNRARPQHF
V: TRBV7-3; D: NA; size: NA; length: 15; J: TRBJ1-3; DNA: TGTGCCATCTGGGGAAGGGAGCAGTTTGGAAACACCATATATTTT; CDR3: CAIWGREQFGNTIYF
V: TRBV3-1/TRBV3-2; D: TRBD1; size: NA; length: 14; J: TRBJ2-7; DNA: TGTGCCAGCAGCCCCGGGACAGGGAACTACGAGCAGTACTTC; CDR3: CASSPGTGNYEQYF
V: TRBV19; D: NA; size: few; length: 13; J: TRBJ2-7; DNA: TGTGCCAGTAGTATAGTCACAGGGAACGAGCAGTACTTC; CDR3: CASSIVTGNEQYF
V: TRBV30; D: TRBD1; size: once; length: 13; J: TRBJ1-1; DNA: TGTGCCTGGAGAGGACAGGGAGGAACTGAAGCTTTCTTT; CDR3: CAWRGQGGTEAFF
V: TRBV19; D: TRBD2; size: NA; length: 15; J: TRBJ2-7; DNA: TGTGCCAGTAGTAGAACCGGGACTAGCGTCTACGAGCAGTACTTC; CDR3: CASSRTGTSVYEQYF
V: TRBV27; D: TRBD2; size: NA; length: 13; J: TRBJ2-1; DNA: TGTGCCAGCGCGGGGGGCTCCTACAATGAGCAGTTCTTC; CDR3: CASAGGSYNEQFF
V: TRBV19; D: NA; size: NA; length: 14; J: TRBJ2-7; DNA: TGTGCCAGTAGTCTCCGGGAGAGCTCCTACGAGCAGTACTTC; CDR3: CASSLRESSYEQYF
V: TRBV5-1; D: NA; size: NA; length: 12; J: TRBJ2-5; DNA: TGCGCCAGCAGCTTCCTACAAGAGACCCAGTACTTC; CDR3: CASSFLQETQYF
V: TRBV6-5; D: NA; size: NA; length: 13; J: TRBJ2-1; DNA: TGTGCCAGCAGTTACTCACAGGACAATGAGCAGTTCTTC; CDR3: CASSYSQDNEQFF
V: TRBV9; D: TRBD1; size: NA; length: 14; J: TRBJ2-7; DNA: TGTGCCAGCAGCGTAGCGGACAGGGACTACGAGCAGTACTTC; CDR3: CASSVADRDYEQYF
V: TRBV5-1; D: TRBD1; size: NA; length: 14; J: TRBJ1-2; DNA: TGCGCCAGCTCGATCCGAACAGGGGGTAAGGGCTACACCTTC; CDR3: CASSIRTGGKGYTF
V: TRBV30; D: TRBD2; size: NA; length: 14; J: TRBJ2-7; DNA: TGTGCCTGGAGTGTCGGGGGGGCCTCCTACGAGCAGTACTTC; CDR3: CAWSVGGASYEQYF
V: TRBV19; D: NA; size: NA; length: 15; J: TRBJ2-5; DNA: TGTGCCAGTAGTCTGAGCGGGCTACTGGGAGAGACCCAGTACTTC; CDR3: CASSLSGLLGETQYF
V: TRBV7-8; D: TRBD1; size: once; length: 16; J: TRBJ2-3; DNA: TGTGCCAGCAGCGAACAGGGGGCGCGGGGAACAGATACGCAGTATTTT; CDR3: CASSEQGARGTDTQYF
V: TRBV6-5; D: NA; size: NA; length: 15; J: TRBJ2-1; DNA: TGTGCCAGCAGGAGGACAGTAAGTGGAGGAAATGAGCAGTTCTTC; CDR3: CASRRTVSGGNEQFF
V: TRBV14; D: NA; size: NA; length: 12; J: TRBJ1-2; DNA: TGTGCCAGCAGCCAAGAGAGGTATGGCTACACCTTC; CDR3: CASSQERYGYTF
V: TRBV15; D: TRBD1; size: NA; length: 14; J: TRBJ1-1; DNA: TGTGCCACCAGCAGAGCGAACAGGGGCTCTGAAGCTTTCTTT; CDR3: CATSRANRGSEAFF
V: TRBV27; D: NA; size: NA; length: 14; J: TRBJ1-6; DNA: TGTGCCAGCAGCTCCCACAGGACGAGTTCACCCCTCCACTTT; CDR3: CASSSHRTSSPLHF
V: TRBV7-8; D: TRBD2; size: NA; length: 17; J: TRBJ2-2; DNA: TGTGCCAGCAGCTTACGGAGGCGGGGGGCCTACACCGGGGAGCTGTTTTTT; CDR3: CASSLRRRGAYTGELFF
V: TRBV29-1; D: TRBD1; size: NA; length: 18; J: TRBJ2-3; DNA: TGCAGCGTGTACACTCCGGGACAGGGGGCAAAAGGCACAGATACGCAGTATTTT; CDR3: CSVYTPGQGAKGTDTQYF
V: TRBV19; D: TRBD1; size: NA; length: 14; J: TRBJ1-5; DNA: TGTGCCACCCGGGGGACAGGGTCACGCCAGCCCCAGCATTTT; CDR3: CATRGTGSRQPQHF